This T cell receptor beta chain was recovered during a study of blood T cell repertoires in COVID-19. About the research overall: The samples span acute and convalescent COVID-19 from the United States, Italy and Spain.

Original handling: The authors estimated nucleated cell counts from reference gene primer amplification. Some clones are missing from TCRdb's copy, which holds only in-frame ones; the method was immunoSEQ multiplex PCR. Clone size and the V and J calls come from that table; the DNA yielded D and trimming. The data contain approximately 140,000 clones, almost 85% of them singletons. The CDR3 is made up of 14 amino acids. J gave up 7 bases and V 8 bases, and 15 bases lay outside the gene matches. CDR1 is SQVTM and CDR2 is ANQGSEA in the germline V gene. Recruits, aged roughly 18 to 89 years, lived in 24 US areas.

The sequencing sample was made of PBMCs or T cells enriched from blood (not recorded which). The chain uses TRBV29-1 and TRBJ2-7; TRBD1 matches at 9 bases. The clonotype originates from a woman aged 50 to 60 with acute COVID-19. CDR3 sequence reads: CSIHPGQGVGEQYF. CDR3 sequence (DNA): TGCAGCATCCATCCGGGACAGGGTGTGGGGGAGCAGTACTTC.